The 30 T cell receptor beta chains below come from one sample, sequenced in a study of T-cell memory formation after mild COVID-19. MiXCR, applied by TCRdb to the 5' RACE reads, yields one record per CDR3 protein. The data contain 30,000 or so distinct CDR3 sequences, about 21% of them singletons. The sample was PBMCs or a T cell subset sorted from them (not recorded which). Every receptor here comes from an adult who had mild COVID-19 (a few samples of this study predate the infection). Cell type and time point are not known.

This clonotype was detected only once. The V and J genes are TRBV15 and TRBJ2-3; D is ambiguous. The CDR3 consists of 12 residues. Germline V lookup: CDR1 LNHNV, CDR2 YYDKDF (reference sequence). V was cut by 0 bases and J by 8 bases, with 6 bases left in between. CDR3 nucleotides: TGTGCCACCAGCAGAGACGTCCTTACGCAGTATTTT. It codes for CATSRDVLTQYF.

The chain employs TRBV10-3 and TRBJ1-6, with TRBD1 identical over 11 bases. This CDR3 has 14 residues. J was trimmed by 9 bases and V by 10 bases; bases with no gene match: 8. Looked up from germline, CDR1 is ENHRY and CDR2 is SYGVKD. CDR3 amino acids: CATTGGTGGSPLHF. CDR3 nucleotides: TGTGCCACCACCGGAGGGACAGGGGGTTCACCCCTCCACTTT.

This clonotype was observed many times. The CDR3 region has the DNA TGTGCCAGCAGCCCGCAGGGGACTAGCGGCTACGAGCAGTACTTC. Amino acid sequence: CASSPQGTSGYEQYF. V is TRBV3-1 and J is TRBJ2-7; TRBD2 matches 11 bases. V was pared by 4 bases and J by 3 bases, with 5 bases of the junction left unmatched. The CDR3 spans 15 residues. Germline V gene lookup returns CDR1 LGHDT and CDR2 YNNKEL (reference sequence).

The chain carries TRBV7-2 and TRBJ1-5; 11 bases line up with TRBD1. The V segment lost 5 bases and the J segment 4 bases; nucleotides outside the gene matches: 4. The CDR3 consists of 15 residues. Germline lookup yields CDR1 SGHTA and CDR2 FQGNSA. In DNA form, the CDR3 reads TGTGCCAGCAGCCTCCGGGACAGGGGGAATCAGCCCCAGCATTTT. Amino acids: CASSLRDRGNQPQHF.

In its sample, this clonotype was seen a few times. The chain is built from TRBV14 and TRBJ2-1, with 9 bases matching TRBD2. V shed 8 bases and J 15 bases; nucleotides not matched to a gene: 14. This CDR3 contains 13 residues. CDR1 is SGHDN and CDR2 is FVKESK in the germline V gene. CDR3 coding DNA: TGTGCCAGCGCCCCCCGAGCTGTGACTAGCGGGTTCTTC. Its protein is CASAPRAVTSGFF.

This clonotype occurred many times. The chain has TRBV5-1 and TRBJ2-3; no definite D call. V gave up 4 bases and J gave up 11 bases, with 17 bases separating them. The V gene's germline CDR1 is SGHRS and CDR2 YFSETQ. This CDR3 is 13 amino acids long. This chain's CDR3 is CASSIYSQRRQYF. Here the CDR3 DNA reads TGCGCCAGCAGCATCTACTCACAAAGGAGGCAGTATTTT.

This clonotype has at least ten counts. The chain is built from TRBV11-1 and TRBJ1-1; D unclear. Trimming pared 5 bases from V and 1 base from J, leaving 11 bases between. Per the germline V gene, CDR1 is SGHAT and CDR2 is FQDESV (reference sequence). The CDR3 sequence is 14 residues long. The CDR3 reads CASSEGRWNTEAFF. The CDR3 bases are TGTGCCAGCAGCGAAGGACGTTGGAACACTGAAGCTTTCTTT.

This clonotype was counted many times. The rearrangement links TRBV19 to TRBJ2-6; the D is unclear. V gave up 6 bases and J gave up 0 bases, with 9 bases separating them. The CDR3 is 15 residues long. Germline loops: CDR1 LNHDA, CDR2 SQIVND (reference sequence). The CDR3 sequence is CASSSVGSGANVLTF. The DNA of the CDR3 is TGTGCCAGTAGCTCTGTCGGCTCTGGGGCCAACGTCCTGACTTTC.

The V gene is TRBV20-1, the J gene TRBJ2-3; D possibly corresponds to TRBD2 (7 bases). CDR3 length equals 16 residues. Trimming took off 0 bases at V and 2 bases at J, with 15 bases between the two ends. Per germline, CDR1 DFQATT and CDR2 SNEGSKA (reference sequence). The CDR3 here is CSARDRGSGATDTQYF. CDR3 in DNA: TGCAGTGCTAGAGATAGGGGGAGCGGGGCCACAGATACGCAGTATTTT.

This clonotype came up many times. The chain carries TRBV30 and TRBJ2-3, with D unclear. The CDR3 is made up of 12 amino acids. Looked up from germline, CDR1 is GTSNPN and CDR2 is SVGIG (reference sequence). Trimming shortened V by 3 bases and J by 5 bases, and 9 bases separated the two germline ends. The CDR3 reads CAWSLAEDTQYF. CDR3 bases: TGTGCCTGGAGCCTCGCAGAAGATACGCAGTATTTT.

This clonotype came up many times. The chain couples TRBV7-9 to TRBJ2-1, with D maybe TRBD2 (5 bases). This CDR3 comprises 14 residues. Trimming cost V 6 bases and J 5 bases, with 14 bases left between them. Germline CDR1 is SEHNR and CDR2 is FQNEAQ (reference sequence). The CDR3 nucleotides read TGTGCCAGCAGTCAAGCGGCTATAAACAATGAGCAGTTCTTC. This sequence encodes CASSQAAINNEQFF.

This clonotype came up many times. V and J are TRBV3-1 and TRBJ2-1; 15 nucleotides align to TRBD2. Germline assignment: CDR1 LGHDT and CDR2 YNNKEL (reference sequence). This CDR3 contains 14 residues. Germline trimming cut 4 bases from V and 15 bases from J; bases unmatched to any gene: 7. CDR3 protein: CASSLGTSGGPSFF. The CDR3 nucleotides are TGTGCCAGCAGCCTGGGGACTAGCGGGGGGCCTTCGTTCTTC.

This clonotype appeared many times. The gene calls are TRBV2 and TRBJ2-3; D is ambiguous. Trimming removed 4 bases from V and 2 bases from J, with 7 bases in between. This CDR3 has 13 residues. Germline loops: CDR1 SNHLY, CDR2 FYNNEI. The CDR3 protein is CASSVLYTDTQYF. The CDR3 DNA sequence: TGTGCCAGCAGTGTCCTTTACACAGATACGCAGTATTTT.

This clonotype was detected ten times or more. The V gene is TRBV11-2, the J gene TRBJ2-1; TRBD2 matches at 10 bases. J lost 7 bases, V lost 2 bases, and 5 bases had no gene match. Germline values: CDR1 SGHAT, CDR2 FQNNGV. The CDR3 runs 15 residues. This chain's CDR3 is CASSLQAGGPNEQFF. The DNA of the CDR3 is TGTGCCAGCAGCTTACAAGCGGGAGGGCCGAATGAGCAGTTCTTC.

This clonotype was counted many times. Here the CDR3 DNA reads TGTGCCAGCAGGAGACTCAACACCGGGGAGCTGTTTTTT. Its protein is CASRRLNTGELFF. This sequence joins TRBV25-1 and TRBJ2-2; D gene uncertain. There are 13 residues in the CDR3. Trimming removed 6 bases at V and 2 bases at J, with 7 bases between. Germline V gene data show CDR1 as MGHDK and CDR2 as SYGVNS.

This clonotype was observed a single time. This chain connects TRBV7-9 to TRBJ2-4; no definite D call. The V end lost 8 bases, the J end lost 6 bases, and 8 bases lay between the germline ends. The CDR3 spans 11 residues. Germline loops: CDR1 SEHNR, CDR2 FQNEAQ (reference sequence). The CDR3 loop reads CASGHGNIQYF. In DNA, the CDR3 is TGTGCCAGCGGGCACGGAAACATTCAGTACTTC.

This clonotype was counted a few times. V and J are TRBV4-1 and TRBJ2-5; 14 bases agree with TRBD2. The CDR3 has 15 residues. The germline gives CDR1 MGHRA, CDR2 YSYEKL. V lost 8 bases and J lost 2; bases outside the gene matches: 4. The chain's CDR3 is CASAGLAGGQETQYF. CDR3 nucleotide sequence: TGCGCCAGCGCCGGACTAGCGGGGGGTCAAGAGACCCAGTACTTC.

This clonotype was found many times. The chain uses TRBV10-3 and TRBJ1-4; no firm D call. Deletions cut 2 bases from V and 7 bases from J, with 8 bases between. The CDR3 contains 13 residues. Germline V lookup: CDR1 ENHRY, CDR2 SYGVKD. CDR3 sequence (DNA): TGTGCCATCAGTGAGCCGAGGCGTGAAAAACTGTTTTTT. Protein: CAISEPRREKLFF.

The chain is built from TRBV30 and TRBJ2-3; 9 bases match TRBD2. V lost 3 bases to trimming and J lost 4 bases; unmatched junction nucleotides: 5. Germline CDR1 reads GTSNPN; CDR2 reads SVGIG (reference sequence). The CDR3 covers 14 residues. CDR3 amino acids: CAWRGAGGADTQYF. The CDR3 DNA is TGTGCCTGGAGAGGGGCGGGAGGGGCAGATACGCAGTATTTT.

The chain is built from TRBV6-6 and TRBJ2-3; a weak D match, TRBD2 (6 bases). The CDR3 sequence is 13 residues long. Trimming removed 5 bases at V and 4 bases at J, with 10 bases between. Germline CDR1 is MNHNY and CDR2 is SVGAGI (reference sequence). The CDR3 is CASSHRESDTQYF. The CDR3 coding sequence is TGTGCCAGCAGTCACCGGGAGTCAGATACGCAGTATTTT.

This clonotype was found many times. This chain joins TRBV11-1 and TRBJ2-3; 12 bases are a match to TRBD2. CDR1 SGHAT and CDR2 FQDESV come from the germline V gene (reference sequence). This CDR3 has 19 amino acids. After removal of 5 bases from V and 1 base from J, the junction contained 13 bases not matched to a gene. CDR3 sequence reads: CASSHQRTSGEWGTDTQYF. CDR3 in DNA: TGTGCCAGCAGCCATCAACGGACTAGCGGGGAGTGGGGCACAGATACGCAGTATTTT. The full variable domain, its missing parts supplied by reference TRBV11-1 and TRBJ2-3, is EAEVAQSPRYKITEKSQAVAFWCDPISGHATLYWYRQILGQGPELLVQFQDESVVDDSQLPKDRFSAERLKGVDSTLKIQPAELGDSAMYLCASSHQRTSGEWGTDTQYFGPGTRLTVL.

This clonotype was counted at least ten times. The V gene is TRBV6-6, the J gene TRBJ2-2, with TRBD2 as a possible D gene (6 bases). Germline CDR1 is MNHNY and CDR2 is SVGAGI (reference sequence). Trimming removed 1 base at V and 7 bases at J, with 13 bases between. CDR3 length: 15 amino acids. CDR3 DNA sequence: TGTGCCAGCAGTTACTTCGGGGGTCCAATCGGGGAGCTGTTTTTT. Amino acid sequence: CASSYFGGPIGELFF.

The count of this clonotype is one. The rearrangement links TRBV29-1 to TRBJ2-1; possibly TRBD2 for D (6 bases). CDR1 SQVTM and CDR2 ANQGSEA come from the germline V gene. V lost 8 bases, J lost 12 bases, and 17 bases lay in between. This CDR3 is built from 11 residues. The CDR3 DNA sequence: TGCAGCCAGCCTTCCCAGGGAGGGCAGTTCTTC. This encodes CSQPSQGGQFF.

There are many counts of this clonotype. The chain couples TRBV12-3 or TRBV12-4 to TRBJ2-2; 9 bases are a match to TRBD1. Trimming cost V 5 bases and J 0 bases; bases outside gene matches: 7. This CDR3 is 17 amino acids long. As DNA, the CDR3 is TGTGCCAGCAGTGGGGACAGGGCGTCCGCGAACACCGGGGAGCTGTTTTTT. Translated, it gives CASSGDRASANTGELFF.

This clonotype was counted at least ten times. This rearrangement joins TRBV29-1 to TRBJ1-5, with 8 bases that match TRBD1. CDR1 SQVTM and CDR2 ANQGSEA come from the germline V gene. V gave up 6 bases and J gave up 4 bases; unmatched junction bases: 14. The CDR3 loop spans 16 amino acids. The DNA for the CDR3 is TGCAGCGTGAACATGAGGAGACAGGGGTATAATCAGCCCCAGCATTTT. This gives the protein CSVNMRRQGYNQPQHF.

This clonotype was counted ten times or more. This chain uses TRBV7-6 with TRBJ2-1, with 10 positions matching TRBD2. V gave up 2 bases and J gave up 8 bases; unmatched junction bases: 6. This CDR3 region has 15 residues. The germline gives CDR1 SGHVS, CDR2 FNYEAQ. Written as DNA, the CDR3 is TGTGCCAGCAGCTTAAGCGGGAGGGCCTCCCATGAGCAGTTCTTC. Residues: CASSLSGRASHEQFF. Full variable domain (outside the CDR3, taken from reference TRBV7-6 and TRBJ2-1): GAGVSQSPRYKVTKRGQDVALRCDPISGHVSLYWYRQALGQGPEFLTYFNYEAQQDKSGLPNDRFSAERPEGSISTLTIQRTEQRDSAMYRCASSLSGRASHEQFFGPGTRLTVL.

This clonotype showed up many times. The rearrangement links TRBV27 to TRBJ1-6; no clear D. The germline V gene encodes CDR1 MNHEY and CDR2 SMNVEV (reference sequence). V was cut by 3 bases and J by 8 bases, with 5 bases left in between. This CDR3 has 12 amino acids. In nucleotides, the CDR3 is TGTGCCAGCAGTTTCAGGCATTCACCCCTCCACTTT. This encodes CASSFRHSPLHF.

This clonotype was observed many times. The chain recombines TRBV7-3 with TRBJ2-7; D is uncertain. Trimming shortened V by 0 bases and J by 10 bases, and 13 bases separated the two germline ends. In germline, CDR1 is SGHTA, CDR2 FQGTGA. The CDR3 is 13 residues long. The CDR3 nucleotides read TGTGCCAGCAGCTTAACGCCCAGCCTCGAACAGTACTTC. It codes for CASSLTPSLEQYF.

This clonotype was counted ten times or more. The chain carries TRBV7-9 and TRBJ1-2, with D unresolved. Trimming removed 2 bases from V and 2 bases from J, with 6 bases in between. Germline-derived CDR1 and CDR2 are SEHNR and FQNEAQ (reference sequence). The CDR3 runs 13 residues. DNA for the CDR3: TGTGCCAGCAGCTTAAGGAGAAACTATGGCTACACCTTC. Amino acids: CASSLRRNYGYTF. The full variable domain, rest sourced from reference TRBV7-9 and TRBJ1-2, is DTGVSQNPRHKITKRGQNVTFRCDPISEHNRLYWYRQTLGQGPEFLTYFQNEAQLEKSRLLSDRFSAERPKGSFSTLEIQRTEQGDSAMYLCASSLRRNYGYTFGSGTRLTVV.

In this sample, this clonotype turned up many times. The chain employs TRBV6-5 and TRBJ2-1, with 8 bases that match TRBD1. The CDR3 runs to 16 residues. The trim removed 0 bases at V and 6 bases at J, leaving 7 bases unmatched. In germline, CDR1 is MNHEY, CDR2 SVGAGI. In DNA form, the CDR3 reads TGTGCCAGCAGTTACTCGCCCAGGGGGCTCGTCAATGAGCAGTTCTTC. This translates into CASSYSPRGLVNEQFF.